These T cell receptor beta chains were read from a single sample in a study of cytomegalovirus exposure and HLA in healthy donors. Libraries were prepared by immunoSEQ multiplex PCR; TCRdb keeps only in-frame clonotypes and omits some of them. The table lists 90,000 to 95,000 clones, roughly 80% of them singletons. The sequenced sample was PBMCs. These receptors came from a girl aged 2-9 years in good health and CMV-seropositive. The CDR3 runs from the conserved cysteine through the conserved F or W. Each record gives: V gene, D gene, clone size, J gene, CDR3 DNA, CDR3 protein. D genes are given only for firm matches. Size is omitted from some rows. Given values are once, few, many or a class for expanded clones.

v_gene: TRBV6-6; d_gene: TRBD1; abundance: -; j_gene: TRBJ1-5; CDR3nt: TGTGCCAGCAGCTCCGGACAGGGAGGCAATCAGCCCCAGCATTTT; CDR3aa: CASSSGQGGNQPQHF
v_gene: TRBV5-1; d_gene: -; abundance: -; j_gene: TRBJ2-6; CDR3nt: TGCGCCAGCAGCTTCGACAGTCTCTCTGGGGCCAACGTCCTGACTTTC; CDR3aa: CASSFDSLSGANVLTF
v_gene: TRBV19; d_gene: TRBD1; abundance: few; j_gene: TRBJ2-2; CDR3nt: TGTGCCAGTACGGGGACAGATTCGAACACCGGGGAGCTGTTTTTT; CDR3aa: CASTGTDSNTGELFF
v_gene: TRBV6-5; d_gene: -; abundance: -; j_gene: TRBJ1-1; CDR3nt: TGTGCCAGCAGTTACTCGGGGGGTGAAGCTTTCTTT; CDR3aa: CASSYSGGEAFF
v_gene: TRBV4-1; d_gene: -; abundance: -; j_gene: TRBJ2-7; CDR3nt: TGCGCCAGCAGCCAAGATGCACCCATAACGGGATACGAGCAGTACTTC; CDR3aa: CASSQDAPITGYEQYF
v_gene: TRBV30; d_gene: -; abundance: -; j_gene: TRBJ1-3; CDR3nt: TGTGCCTGGACCCTCCCGGGCACCATATATTTT; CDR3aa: CAWTLPGTIYF
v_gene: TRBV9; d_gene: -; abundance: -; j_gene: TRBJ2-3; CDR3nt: TGTGCCAGCAATGGGCTAAAAAGCACAGATACGCAGTATTTT; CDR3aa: CASNGLKSTDTQYF
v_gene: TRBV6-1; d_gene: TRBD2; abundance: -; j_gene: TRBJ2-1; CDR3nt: TGTGCCAGCAGTGATGGGGTAGCGGGAACTTCTAGGGGATACAATGAGCAGTTCTTC; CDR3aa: CASSDGVAGTSRGYNEQFF
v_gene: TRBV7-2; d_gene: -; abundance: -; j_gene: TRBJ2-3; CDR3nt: TGTGCCAGCACATCCGGGACTTTGCGGGATACGCAGTATTTT; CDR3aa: CASTSGTLRDTQYF
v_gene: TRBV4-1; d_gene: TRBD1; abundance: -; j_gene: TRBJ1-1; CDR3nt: TGCGCCAGCAGCCCCACCGCCGGGACAGGTGAAGCTTTCTTT; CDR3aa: CASSPTAGTGEAFF
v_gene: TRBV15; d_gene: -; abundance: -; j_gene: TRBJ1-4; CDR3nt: TGTGCCACCAGCAGAGGGGGGGATCTCGAAAAACTGTTTTTT; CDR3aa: CATSRGGDLEKLFF
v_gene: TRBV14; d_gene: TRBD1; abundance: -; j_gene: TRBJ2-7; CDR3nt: TGTGCCAGCAGCCAACCCGGGACAGCTTACGAGCAGTACTTC; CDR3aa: CASSQPGTAYEQYF
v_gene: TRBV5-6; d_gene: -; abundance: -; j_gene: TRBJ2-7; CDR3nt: TGTGCCAGCAGCCGGGTGAACGAGCAGTACTTC; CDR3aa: CASSRVNEQYF
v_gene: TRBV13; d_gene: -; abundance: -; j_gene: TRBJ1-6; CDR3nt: TGTGCCAGCAGCCTGACTAACAGGGTAGACTCACCCCTCCACTTT; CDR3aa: CASSLTNRVDSPLHF
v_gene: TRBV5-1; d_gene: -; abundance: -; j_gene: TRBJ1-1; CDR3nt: TGCGCCAGCAGCTTTCAGGGGTGGAACACTGAAGCTTTCTTT; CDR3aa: CASSFQGWNTEAFF
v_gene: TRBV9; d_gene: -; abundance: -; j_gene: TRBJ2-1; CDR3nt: TGTGCCAGCAGCGTAGACATCCCCTCCTACAATGAGCAGTTCTTC; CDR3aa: CASSVDIPSYNEQFF
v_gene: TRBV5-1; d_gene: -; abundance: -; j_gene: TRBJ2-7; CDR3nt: TGCGCCAGCAGCTGGGCAGGGAAGGACGAGCAGTACTTC; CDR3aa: CASSWAGKDEQYF
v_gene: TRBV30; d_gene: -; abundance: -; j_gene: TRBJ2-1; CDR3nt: TGTGCCTGGACTCAGCGTTTCTCCTACAATGAGCAGTTCTTC; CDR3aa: CAWTQRFSYNEQFF
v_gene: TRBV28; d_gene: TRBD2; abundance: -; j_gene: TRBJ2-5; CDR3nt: TGTGCCAGCAGAAAGGGGACTAGCGGAGAGACCCAGTACTTC; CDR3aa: CASRKGTSGETQYF
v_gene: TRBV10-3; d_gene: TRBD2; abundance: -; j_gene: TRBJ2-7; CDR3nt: TGTGCCATCAGTGAGTCGCGCGGGAGGATTGGCGAGCAGTACTTC; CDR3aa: CAISESRGRIGEQYF
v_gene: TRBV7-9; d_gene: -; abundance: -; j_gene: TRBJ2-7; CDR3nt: TGTGCCAGCAGCGCAACGGGAAGCTCCTACGAGCAGTACTTC; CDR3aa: CASSATGSSYEQYF
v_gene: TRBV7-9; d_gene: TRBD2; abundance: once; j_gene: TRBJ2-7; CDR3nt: TGTGCCAGCAGCTTGGGTCTAGCGGGATCCTACGAGCAGTACTTC; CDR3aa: CASSLGLAGSYEQYF
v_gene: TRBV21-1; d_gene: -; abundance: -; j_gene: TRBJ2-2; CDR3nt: TGTGCCAGCAGCCGGGACAGAAAGAACACCGGGGAGCTGTTTTTT; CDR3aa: CASSRDRKNTGELFF
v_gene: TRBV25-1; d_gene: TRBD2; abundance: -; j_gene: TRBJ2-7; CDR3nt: TGTGCCAGCAGTGAAGGCAAAAGCGGGAATACTTACGAGCAGTACTTC; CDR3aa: CASSEGKSGNTYEQYF
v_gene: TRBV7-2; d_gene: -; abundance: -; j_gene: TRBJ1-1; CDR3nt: TGTGCCAGCAGCTTTCGGCTCCGGGGGGGTGGGTCGGGATGGACTGAAGCTTTCTTT; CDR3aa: CASSFRLRGGGSGWTEAFF
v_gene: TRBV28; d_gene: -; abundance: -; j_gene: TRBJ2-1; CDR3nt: TGTGCCAGCAGCCGTGGGCCCAATGAGCAGTTCTTC; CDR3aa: CASSRGPNEQFF
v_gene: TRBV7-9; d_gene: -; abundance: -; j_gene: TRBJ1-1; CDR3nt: TGTGCCAGCAATTTTGGGGCGGCGGGGGGCACTGAAGCTTTCTTT; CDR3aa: CASNFGAAGGTEAFF
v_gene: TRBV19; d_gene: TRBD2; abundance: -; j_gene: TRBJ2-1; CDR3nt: TGTGCCAGTAGTATTACACGGGAGGGCCATTCTGAGCAGTTCTTC; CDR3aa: CASSITREGHSEQFF
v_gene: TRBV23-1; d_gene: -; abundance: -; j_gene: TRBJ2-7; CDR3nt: TGCGCCAGCAGTCAATCGGTAGCGCCTCCCTACGAGCAGTACTTC; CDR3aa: CASSQSVAPPYEQYF
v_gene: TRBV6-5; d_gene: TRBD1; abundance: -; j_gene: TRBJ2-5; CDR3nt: TGTGCCAGCAGAAAACAGGGGTTCATGGAGACCCAGTACTTC; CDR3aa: CASRKQGFMETQYF
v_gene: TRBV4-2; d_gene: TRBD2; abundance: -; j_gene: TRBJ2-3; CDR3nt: TGTGCCAGCAGCCAAGATCCTAGCGGGAGGGGCACAGATACGCAGTATTTT; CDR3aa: CASSQDPSGRGTDTQYF
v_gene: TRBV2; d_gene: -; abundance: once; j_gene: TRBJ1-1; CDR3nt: TGTGCCAGCAGTCTGACGTTGGGGAGCACTGAAGCTTTCTTT; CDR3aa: CASSLTLGSTEAFF
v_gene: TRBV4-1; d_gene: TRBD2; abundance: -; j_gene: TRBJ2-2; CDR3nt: TGCGCCAGCAGCCCGCGGGAGGGAAACACCGGGGAGCTGTTTTTT; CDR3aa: CASSPREGNTGELFF
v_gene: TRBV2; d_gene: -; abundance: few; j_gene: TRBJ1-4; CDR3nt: TGTGCCAGCACTTGGAGGACAGTTAATGAAAAACTGTTTTTT; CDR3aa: CASTWRTVNEKLFF
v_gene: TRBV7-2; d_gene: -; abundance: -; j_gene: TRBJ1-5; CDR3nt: TGTGCCAGCAGCCTTTACATGGATCAGCCCCAGCATTTT; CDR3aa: CASSLYMDQPQHF
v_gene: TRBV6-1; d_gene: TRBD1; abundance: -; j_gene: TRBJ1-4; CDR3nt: TGTGCCAGCAGGAAGGACAGGGGCCACGAAAAACTGTTTTTT; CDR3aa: CASRKDRGHEKLFF
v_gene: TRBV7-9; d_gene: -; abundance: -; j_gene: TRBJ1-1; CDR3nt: TGTGCCAGCAGCCCCCAAGCCCCTAATACTGAAGCTTTCTTT; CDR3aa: CASSPQAPNTEAFF
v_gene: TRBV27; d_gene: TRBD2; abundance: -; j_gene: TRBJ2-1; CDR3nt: TGTGCCAGCAGTTTCGAGCGGGAGGGGAATGAGCAGTTCTTC; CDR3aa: CASSFEREGNEQFF
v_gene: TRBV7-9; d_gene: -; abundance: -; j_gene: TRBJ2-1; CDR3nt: TGTGCCAGGGGGACGGAGGGGTCTTCGGGGAATGAGCAGTTCTTC; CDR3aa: CARGTEGSSGNEQFF
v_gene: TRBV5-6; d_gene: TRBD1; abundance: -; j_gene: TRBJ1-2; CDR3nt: TGTGCCAGCAGCTTTTTTTGGGGACAGGGGGATTCGGAGAGGTCTGGCTACACCTTC; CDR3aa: CASSFFWGQGDSERSGYTF
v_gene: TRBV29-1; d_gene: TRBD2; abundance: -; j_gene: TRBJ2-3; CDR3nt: TGCAGCGTTGGACTAGCGGGATGGGCAGATACGCAGTATTTT; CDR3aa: CSVGLAGWADTQYF